Listed here are 19 T cell receptor beta chains from one sample, sequenced in a study of blood T cells in healthy people across ages. Then a second PCR, running roughly 7 to 11 cycles, was carried out with a sample-barcoded 5' primer and a J-beta primer mix. TCRdb fed the 5' RACE reads into MiXCR, producing one record per CDR3 protein. The profile shows around 870,000 distinct CDR3 sequences, 29% of them singletons. Source material: blood. The receptors stem from a woman older than 75 in good health.

The CDR3 protein is CASSLGGGFSTDTQYF. CDR3 DNA: TGTGCCAGCAGCTTGGGCGGGGGGTTTTCCACAGATACGCAGTATTTT. This chain links TRBV7-2 with TRBJ2-3; 8 bases align to TRBD2. The CDR3 sequence is 16 residues long. The germline V gene has CDR1 SGHTA and CDR2 FQGNSA. J lost 2 bases, V lost 3 bases, and 7 bases had no gene match.

Comment on this clonotype: Since a much larger clone is just one base distant, this may be a read error. The chain employs TRBV7-2 and TRBJ1-2; D uncertain. CDR3 length equals 15 residues. The germline V gene encodes CDR1 SGHTA and CDR2 FQGNSA. V was clipped by 6 bases and J by 5 bases, with 19 bases between them. The CDR3 loop is CASSSCPVGEYGYTF. In nucleotides, the CDR3 is TGTGCCAGCAGTTCATGCCCGGTTGGGGAATATGGCTACACCTTC.

This clonotype was picked up a small number of times. The genes are TRBV3-1 and TRBJ1-1; 7 bases agree with TRBD1. V was clipped by 3 bases and J by 11 bases; unmatched bases: 15. The germline gives CDR1 LGHDT, CDR2 YNNKEL (reference sequence). The CDR3 spans 15 residues. As DNA, the CDR3 is TGTGCCAGCAGCCACCGAAGGACAGGACCCTCAAAGGCTTTCTTT. Its protein product is CASSHRRTGPSKAFF.

Notes on this clonotype: One base away lies a much larger clone, so this may be a sequencing read error. V is TRBV12-3 or TRBV12-4 and J is TRBJ2-2, with D unclear. This CDR3 comprises 14 residues. V shed 3 bases and J shed 4 bases, with 9 bases lying between them. The DNA of the CDR3 is TGTGCCAGCAGTTTGGGCAACAGCACCGGGGAGCTGTTTTTT. It is translated as CASSLGNSTGELFF.

This clonotype was observed a few times. The V and J genes are TRBV6-6 and TRBJ1-3, with 8 bases aligning to TRBD1. With 7 bases clipped from V and 6 bases from J, the junction kept 8 bases outside the gene matches. The CDR3 totals 14 residues. Germline lookup yields CDR1 MNHNY and CDR2 SVGAGI (reference sequence). The DNA for the CDR3 is TGTGCCAGCAAGGCAGGGGGCTCGTTAAACACCATATATTTT. It is translated as CASKAGGSLNTIYF.

This clonotype appeared a few times. The gene calls are TRBV9 and TRBJ2-1; 12 bases map to TRBD2. The J call is uncertain, as TRBJ2-7 better fits the DNA end. CDR3 length equals 17 residues. Germline V gives CDR1 SGDLS, CDR2 YYNGEE. This CDR3 is CASSVATSGGLYNEQYF. CDR3 coding DNA: TGTGCCAGCAGCGTAGCGACTAGCGGGGGTCTTTACAATGAGCAGTACTTC.

The V and J genes are TRBV20-1 and TRBJ2-1; D is perhaps TRBD2 (6 bases). Germline CDR1 reads DFQATT; CDR2 reads SNEGSKA (reference sequence). Trimming left V 6 bases short and J 2 bases short, with 14 bases between. This CDR3 is 14 amino acids long. In DNA form, the CDR3 reads TGCAGTGCGAGGGACTTCTCACCCTACAATGAGCAGTTCTTC. This gives the protein CSARDFSPYNEQFF.

This clonotype was detected ten times or more. The chain links TRBV7-9 to TRBJ2-7; 9 positions agree with TRBD1. The CDR3 is 16 amino acids. The J segment lost 2 bases and the V segment lost 1 base, leaving 6 bases of the junction unmatched. Looked up from germline, CDR1 is SEHNR and CDR2 is FQNEAQ (reference sequence). In nucleotides, the CDR3 is TGTGCCAGCAGCTTAGGGGCGGGACAGGGAACCTACGAGCAGTACTTC. Translating gives CASSLGAGQGTYEQYF.

The rearrangement uses TRBV6-2 or TRBV6-3 and TRBJ2-5, with D tentatively TRBD2 (6 bases). The J call is uncertain, as TRBJ2-7 better fits the DNA end. Per the germline V gene, CDR1 is MNHEY and CDR2 is SVGEGT. This CDR3 comprises 18 residues. CDR3: CASSYNFDAEGNPYEQYF. The DNA of the CDR3 is TGTGCCAGCAGTTACAACTTTGATGCGGAGGGGAATCCCTACGAGCAGTACTTC.

In its sample, this clonotype was seen many times. This sequence joins TRBV6-6 and TRBJ2-1, with unresolved D. CDR1 and CDR2 (germline): MNHNY, SVGAGI (reference sequence). Deletions cut 6 bases from V and 0 bases from J, with 9 bases between. The CDR3 has 14 residues. DNA for the CDR3: TGTGCCAGCAGAACGGTGAGCTCCTACAATGAGCAGTTCTTC. As protein: CASRTVSSYNEQFF.

This clonotype has a handful of counts. The rearrangement uses TRBV20-1 and TRBJ2-3; 8 nucleotides line up with TRBD2. CDR1 DFQATT and CDR2 SNEGSKA come from the germline V gene (reference sequence). This CDR3 is built from 14 residues. After removal of 5 bases from V and 1 base from J, the junction contained 5 bases not matched to a gene. Here the CDR3 reads CSAGVAGRTDTQYF. The CDR3 bases are TGCAGTGCTGGAGTAGCGGGGCGCACAGATACGCAGTATTTT.

The chain links TRBV30 to TRBJ1-1; TRBD1 matches 7 bases. Trimming cost V 2 bases and J 3 bases; bases outside gene matches: 3. Germline assignment: CDR1 GTSNPN and CDR2 SVGIG (reference sequence). This CDR3 region has 13 residues. CDR3 nucleotide sequence: TGTGCCTGGAGTACAACAGGGGACACTGAAGCTTTCTTT. This gives the protein CAWSTTGDTEAFF.

The chain recombines TRBV6-6 with TRBJ1-5; 12 bases are a match to TRBD1. Germline V gene data show CDR1 as MNHNY and CDR2 as SVGAGI (reference sequence). The CDR3 is 15 amino acids. V shed 6 bases, J shed 6 bases, and the junction held 6 bases outside the gene matches. The DNA of the CDR3 is TGTGCCAGCAGAACTGGGACAGGGGGCTCTCAGCCCCAGCATTTT. Translating gives CASRTGTGGSQPQHF.

As for this clonotype: Possible read error: a much larger clone is one base away. The chain joins TRBV28 to TRBJ1-6, with a tentative D call TRBD1 (6 bases). V was trimmed by 4 bases and J by 6 bases, leaving 13 bases between them. The CDR3 consists of 15 residues. Germline CDR1 MDHEN, CDR2 SYDVKM. As DNA, the CDR3 is TGTGCCAGCAGTTCACCGGGGGCGCGTAATTCACCCCTCCACTTT. As protein: CASSSPGARNSPLHF.

This clonotype was picked up many times. CDR3 coding DNA: TGTGCCAGCAGTCGTTCGACTAGCGGGGGGCCCACAGATACGCAGTATTTT. Protein sequence: CASSRSTSGGPTDTQYF. The V and J genes are TRBV27 and TRBJ2-3; TRBD2 agrees at 13 bases. J was trimmed by 2 bases and V by 5 bases; bases with no gene match: 7. The V gene's germline CDR1 is MNHEY and CDR2 SMNVEV (reference sequence). CDR3 size: 17 residues.

A word on this clonotype: A read error may be the cause here, since a much bigger clone is one base away. V is TRBV28 and J is TRBJ2-1, with D maybe TRBD1 (5 bases). Germline V gives CDR1 MDHEN, CDR2 SYDVKM. The CDR3 is made up of 16 amino acids. Trimming cost V 5 bases and J 10 bases, with 24 bases left between them. DNA of the CDR3: TGTGCCAGCAGTGTTTTAGGGGCTCAAGTTGGTAACGAGCAGTTCTTC. Translating gives CASSVLGAQVGNEQFF.

The sample holds a few counts of this clonotype. The chain carries TRBV5-1 and TRBJ1-1; D remains ambiguous. The CDR3 runs 17 residues. The ends were cut back, 0 bases at V and 3 bases at J, with 18 bases in the middle. Germline V gene data show CDR1 as SGHRS and CDR2 as YFSETQ. This CDR3 is CASSLGRAFEADTEAFF. CDR3 in DNA: TGCGCCAGCAGCTTGGGTAGGGCCTTTGAGGCGGACACTGAAGCTTTCTTT.

This clonotype was recorded a few times. The chain combines TRBV12-3 or TRBV12-4 with TRBJ2-2, with D perhaps matching TRBD1 (5 bases). The CDR3 spans 14 residues. Trimming removed 8 bases at V and 0 bases at J, with 10 bases between. Here the CDR3 reads CASDRETNTGELFF. For the CDR3, the DNA is TGTGCCAGCGACAGAGAAACGAACACCGGGGAGCTGTTTTTT.

This rearrangement joins TRBV4-2 to TRBJ2-1, with D possibly matching TRBD1 (5 bases). The CDR3 length is 16 residues. CDR1 and CDR2 from the germline V gene are LGHNA and YNFKEQ. Deletions cut 0 bases from V and 1 base from J, with 10 bases between. The CDR3 is CASSQDYRGSYNEQFF. The CDR3 nucleotides are TGTGCCAGCAGCCAAGATTATAGGGGTTCCTACAATGAGCAGTTCTTC.